A single sample is the source of the 21 T cell receptor beta chains below, sequenced in a study of blood T cells in healthy people across ages. PCR was performed a second time for about 7 to 12 cycles using a sample-barcoded 5' primer and a J-beta primer mix. MiXCR, applied by TCRdb to the 5' RACE reads, yields one record per CDR3 protein. The table lists about 800,000 distinct CDR3 sequences, roughly 25% of them singletons, with approximately 4% in the top ten. These sequences were also reported in another study, on T cells of mothers and their children.

Sequencing was performed on blood. The receptors were sampled from a boy aged 5-17 years in good health.

This chain uses TRBV12-3 or TRBV12-4 with TRBJ1-1, with TRBD1 identical over 8 bases. CDR3 size: 15 residues. Trimming removed 2 bases from V and 4 bases from J; junction bases left unmatched: 6. The CDR3 DNA sequence: TGTGCCAGCAGTTTATATGGACAGGGCGGCACTGAAGCTTTCTTT. Amino acid sequence: CASSLYGQGGTEAFF.

The chain couples TRBV28 to TRBJ1-2; D remains unclear. The V gene's germline CDR1 is MDHEN and CDR2 SYDVKM. Trimming took 6 bases from V and 5 from J, leaving 19 bases between them. The CDR3 has 15 residues. CDR3 amino acids: CASSLPLDTGYGYTF. CDR3 sequence (DNA): TGTGCCAGCAGCCTCCCCCTTGACACGGGATATGGCTACACCTTC.

V gene TRBV6-6 combines with J gene TRBJ2-5; 15 bases map to TRBD2. The end of the DNA aligns better with TRBJ2-1, so the J call may be wrong. The CDR3 extends over 14 amino acids. CDR1 MNHNY and CDR2 SVGAGI come from the germline V gene (reference sequence). The CDR3 coding sequence is TGTGCCAGCACGGGGACTAGCGGGGGGTATGAGCAGTTCTTC. Its protein is CASTGTSGGYEQFF.

This clonotype has just a few counts. The chain carries TRBV2 and TRBJ2-3; 7 positions agree with TRBD2. Germline loops: CDR1 SNHLY, CDR2 FYNNEI. Trimming cost V 0 bases and J 1 base; bases outside gene matches: 7. The CDR3 is 17 residues long. The CDR3 spells CASSEAWERGRTDTQYF. The CDR3 DNA reads as TGTGCCAGCAGTGAAGCGTGGGAGCGGGGACGCACAGATACGCAGTATTTT.

This clonotype was seen a handful of times. The chain uses TRBV20-1 and TRBJ2-5, with a weak D call TRBD1 (5 bases). The J call may be wrong; the DNA end is better matched by TRBJ2-1. CDR3 length: 14 residues. Germline values: CDR1 DFQATT, CDR2 SNEGSKA (reference sequence). The CDR3 loop reads CSAREQTDYNEQFF. In DNA form, the CDR3 reads TGCAGTGCTAGGGAGCAGACAGACTACAATGAGCAGTTCTTC.

The rearrangement joins TRBV28 to TRBJ1-2; possibly TRBD1 for D (6 bases). V lost 4 bases to trimming and J lost 8 bases, with 20 bases between them. Germline V gives CDR1 MDHEN, CDR2 SYDVKM. The CDR3 length is 15 residues. The CDR3 loop reads CASSYQTGRSAGYTF. CDR3 sequence (DNA): TGTGCCAGCAGTTACCAGACAGGACGATCGGCAGGCTACACCTTC.

This clonotype has a handful of counts. The genes are TRBV7-9 and TRBJ1-2; no clear D. Trimming took off 6 bases at V and 6 bases at J, with 20 bases between the two ends. Germline V gene data show CDR1 as SEHNR and CDR2 as FQNEAQ (reference sequence). This CDR3 has 15 residues. CDR3 coding DNA: TGTGCCAGCAGAGAGGCTAAGGCAGTTTATAATGGCTACACCTTC. Translating it yields CASREAKAVYNGYTF.

In this sample, this clonotype turned up a few times. J is TRBJ1-2 and V is TRBV20-1; D unclear. Trimming took off 3 bases at V and 8 bases at J, with 16 bases between the two ends. There are 13 residues in the CDR3. The germline CDR1 and CDR2 sequences are DFQATT and SNEGSKA (reference sequence). The CDR3 nucleotides read TGCAGTGCTAGGGTGATAGACCCGCGGGGCTACACCTTC. Translating gives CSARVIDPRGYTF.

The chain carries TRBV7-2 and TRBJ2-7; the D is unclear. Trimming stripped 5 bases from V and 4 bases from J, with 18 bases between. The CDR3 spans 15 residues. Per germline, CDR1 SGHTA and CDR2 FQGNSA. CDR3 region: CASSLDLSGLYEQYF. The CDR3 DNA follows: TGTGCCAGCAGCCTCGACTTATCGGGTTTGTACGAGCAGTACTTC.

This chain joins TRBV4-3 and TRBJ2-5; D is possibly TRBD1 or TRBD2 (5 bases each). Germline CDR1 and CDR2: LGHNA and YSLEER. The CDR3 has 14 residues. V was trimmed by 0 bases and J by 11 bases, leaving 16 bases between them. CDR3 in amino acids: CASSQDRELGEQYF. The CDR3 nucleotides read TGCGCCAGCAGCCAAGACAGGGAACTGGGGGAGCAGTACTTC.

This clonotype was detected a few times. The chain couples TRBV6-2 or TRBV6-3 to TRBJ1-1; maybe TRBD1 (6 bases). The CDR3 is 16 residues long. Trimming took off 4 bases at V and 4 bases at J, with 19 bases between the two ends. Germline values: CDR1 MNHEY, CDR2 SVGEGT. CDR3 region: CASSWPPTGLGTEAFF. CDR3 in DNA: TGTGCCAGCAGTTGGCCCCCAACAGGGCTGGGCACTGAAGCTTTCTTT.

Comment on this clonotype: A read error may account for a junction end that differs from germline. The rearrangement joins TRBV29-1 to TRBJ1-1, with 12 bases identical to TRBD1. Germline CDR1 reads SQVTM; CDR2 reads ANQGSEA. CDR3 length equals 15 residues. The CDR3 region is CSVVGQGAVYAEAFF. DNA for the CDR3: TGCAGCGTGGTGGGACAGGGGGCGGTTTATGCTGAGGCTTTCTTT.

The rearrangement links TRBV7-2 to TRBJ2-1, with D perhaps TRBD1 or TRBD2 (5 bases each). Germline CDR1 reads SGHTA; CDR2 reads FQGNSA. The V gene lost 1 base and the J gene lost 9 bases, with 19 bases spanning the gap. CDR3 length: 16 residues. CDR3: CASSLVGTTPYGEQFF. CDR3 nucleotide sequence: TGTGCCAGCAGCTTAGTAGGGACCACGCCGTACGGTGAGCAGTTCTTC. Filled out from reference TRBV7-2 and TRBJ2-1, the complete variable domain reads GAGVSQSPSNKVTEKGKDVELRCDPISGHTALYWYRQSLGQGLEFLIYFQGNSAPDKSGLPSDRFSAERTGGSVSTLTIQRTQQEDSAVYLCASSLVGTTPYGEQFFGPGTRLTVL.

The V gene is TRBV12-3 or TRBV12-4, the J gene TRBJ2-7, with no clear D. The CDR3 is made up of 14 amino acids. V lost 1 base and J lost 1, with 8 bases in between. CDR3 DNA sequence: TGTGCCAGCAGTTTAGACACAGATTCCTACGAGCAGTACTTC. This sequence encodes CASSLDTDSYEQYF.

About this clonotype itself: Relative to the germline gene, one junction end is altered; a read error may explain this. This sequence joins TRBV7-9 and TRBJ2-5, with 9 bases matching TRBD1. This CDR3 has 14 amino acids. The V gene's germline CDR1 is SEHNR and CDR2 FQNEAQ (reference sequence). In DNA, the CDR3 is TGTGCTAGCAGTCCCGACAGGGGGCAAGAGACCCAGTACTTC. Translated: CASSPDRGQETQYF.

This clonotype was counted between two and nine times. The rearrangement links TRBV29-1 to TRBJ1-1, with unresolved D. Trimming removed 5 bases from V and 1 base from J, with 2 bases in between. Germline V gene sequence: CDR1 SQVTM, CDR2 ANQGSEA. The CDR3 has 10 amino acids. The CDR3 sequence is CSVWNTEAFF. As DNA, the CDR3 is TGCAGCGTTTGGAACACTGAAGCTTTCTTT.

The chain has TRBV6-6 and TRBJ1-1, with 8 bases that match TRBD1. Germline CDR1 MNHNY, CDR2 SVGAGI (reference sequence). There are 14 residues in the CDR3. The V gene end was trimmed by 2 bases and the J gene end by 5 bases; junction bases not matched to a gene: 4. The CDR3 DNA is TGTGCCAGCAGTTACCTAGACAGGGGAACTGAAGCTTTCTTT. As protein: CASSYLDRGTEAFF.

The chain couples TRBV28 to TRBJ2-5; D unresolved. The J call is doubtful: the DNA matches TRBJ2-7 better. The CDR3 runs to 17 residues. Germline V gene data show CDR1 as MDHEN and CDR2 as SYDVKM. For the CDR3, the DNA is TGTGCCAGCAGTTCCGCACTTGTGCGATTCGTCTCCTACGAGCAGTACTTC. Translating it yields CASSSALVRFVSYEQYF.

This clonotype was seen a few times. The V call is TRBV12-3 or TRBV12-4, the J call TRBJ2-1; tentative D call: TRBD2 (5 bases). V lost 3 bases and J lost 2, with 11 bases in between. This CDR3 region has 15 residues. CDR3 nucleotides: TGTGCCAGCAGTTTGGAGGCGTTTGCCTACAATGAGCAGTTCTTC. Its translation: CASSLEAFAYNEQFF.

To note about this clonotype: This clone may be a read error of a much larger clone one base away. The chain recombines TRBV3-1 with TRBJ2-3; TRBD1 is a possible D gene (6 bases). Germline V gene data show CDR1 as LGHDT and CDR2 as YNNKEL (reference sequence). The CDR3 totals 17 residues. V lost 3 bases to trimming and J lost 5 bases, with 21 bases between them. CDR3 sequence: CASSQSTGSHQGDTQYF. The CDR3 DNA reads as TGTGCCAGCAGCCAGTCTACAGGGTCTCACCAGGGAGATACGCAGTATTTT.

This chain uses TRBV6-1 with TRBJ1-4; D not resolved. Trimming removed 5 bases from V and 8 bases from J, with 18 bases in between. Germline V gene data show CDR1 as MNHNS and CDR2 as SASEGT. This CDR3 is built from 15 residues. CDR3: CASSRRETGGEKLFF. The CDR3 nucleotides read TGTGCCAGCAGTAGAAGGGAGACGGGAGGGGAAAAACTGTTTTTT.